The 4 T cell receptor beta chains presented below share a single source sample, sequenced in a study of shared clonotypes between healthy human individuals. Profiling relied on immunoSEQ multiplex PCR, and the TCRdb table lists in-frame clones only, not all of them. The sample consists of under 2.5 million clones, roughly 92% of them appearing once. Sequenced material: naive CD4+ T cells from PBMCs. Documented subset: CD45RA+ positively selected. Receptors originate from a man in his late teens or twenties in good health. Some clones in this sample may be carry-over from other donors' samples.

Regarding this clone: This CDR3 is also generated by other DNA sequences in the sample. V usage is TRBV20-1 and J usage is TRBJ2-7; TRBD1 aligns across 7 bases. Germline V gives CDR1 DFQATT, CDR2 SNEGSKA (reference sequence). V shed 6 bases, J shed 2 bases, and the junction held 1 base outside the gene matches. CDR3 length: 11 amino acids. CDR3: CSARGTYEQYF. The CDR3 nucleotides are TGCAGTGCCAGGGGGACCTACGAGCAGTACTTC.

As DNA, the CDR3 is TGTGCCAGTAGTATAGCCACGACAGGGAGGACCGGGGAGCTGTTTTTT. Amino acids: CASSIATTGRTGELFF. The V and J genes are TRBV19 and TRBJ2-2; the D gene is possibly TRBD1 (7 bases). V shed 1 base and J shed 5 bases, with 14 bases lying between them. Germline CDR1 is LNHDA and CDR2 is SQIVND (reference sequence). The CDR3 length is 16 residues.

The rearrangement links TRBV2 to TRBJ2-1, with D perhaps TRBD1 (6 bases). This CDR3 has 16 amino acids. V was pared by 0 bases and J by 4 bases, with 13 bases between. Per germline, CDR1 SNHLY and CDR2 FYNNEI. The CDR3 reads CASSEALGGAYNEQFF. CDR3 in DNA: TGTGCCAGCAGTGAAGCCCTTGGGGGCGCGTACAATGAGCAGTTCTTC.

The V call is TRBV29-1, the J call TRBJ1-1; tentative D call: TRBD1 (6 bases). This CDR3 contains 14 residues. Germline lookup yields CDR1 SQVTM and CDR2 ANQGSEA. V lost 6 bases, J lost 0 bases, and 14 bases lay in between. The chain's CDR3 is CSVPGQALNTEAFF. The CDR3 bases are TGCAGCGTCCCGGGACAAGCTTTGAACACTGAAGCTTTCTTT.